One sample yielded the 28 T cell receptor beta chains listed below, sequenced in a study of blood T cell repertoires in COVID-19. The method was immunoSEQ multiplex PCR; TCRdb's version includes in-frame clones alone and lacks a portion of them. The top ten hold about 9.1% of the sample, which has 55,000 to 65,000 clones, approximately 90% seen once. The sequenced sample consisted of peripheral blood. The receptors come from a woman older than 75 with active COVID-19.

The genes are TRBV24-1 and TRBJ2-7; the D gene is possibly TRBD2 (6 bases). The CDR3 is 13 residues long. Germline lookup yields CDR1 KGHDR and CDR2 SFDVKD. Trimming took 3 bases from V and 4 from J, leaving 9 bases between them. CDR3 residues: CATSDPGRYEQYV. The DNA of the CDR3 is TGTGCCACCAGTGATCCAGGGAGGTACGAGCAGTACGTC.

The chain carries TRBV6-5 and TRBJ2-3; 8 positions match TRBD2. The CDR3 has 15 residues. Germline V gene lookup returns CDR1 MNHEY and CDR2 SVGAGI. V gave up 4 bases and J gave up 2 bases; unmatched junction bases: 5. The CDR3 is CASSWSGGPTDTQYF. The DNA for the CDR3 is TGTGCCAGCAGTTGGAGCGGGGGTCCCACAGATACGCAGTATTTT.

The V and J genes are TRBV7-9 and TRBJ2-7; a weak D match, TRBD1 (5 bases). CDR3 length: 13 residues. CDR1 is SEHNR and CDR2 is FQNEAQ in the germline V gene (reference sequence). The ends were cut back, 0 bases at V and 5 bases at J, with 8 bases in the middle. For the CDR3, the DNA is TGTGCCAGCAGCTTAGCTGGCAGGGACGAGCAGTACGTC. Its protein product is CASSLAGRDEQYV.

This rearrangement joins TRBV10-3 to TRBJ2-3; 15 bases match TRBD2. CDR3 size: 18 residues. The germline V gene encodes CDR1 ENHRY and CDR2 SYGVKD. The ends lost 0 bases at V and 5 bases at J; junction bases unmatched: 6. The CDR3 loop is CAISESGGLAGGEDTQYF. The CDR3 coding sequence is TGTGCCATCAGTGAGTCGGGGGGACTAGCGGGAGGAGAAGATACGCAGTATTTT.

The rearrangement links TRBV10-3 to TRBJ1-5; 9 bases line up with TRBD1. CDR3 size: 14 residues. Trimming took 6 bases from V and 6 from J; bases not matched to a gene: 6. The germline V gene has CDR1 ENHRY and CDR2 SYGVKD. The CDR3 is CAISEDRGGQPQHF. In nucleotides, the CDR3 is TGTGCCATCAGCGAGGACAGGGGAGGTCAGCCCCAGCATTTT.

This rearrangement joins TRBV5-1 to TRBJ2-3; 7 bases fit TRBD2. CDR3 length: 15 residues. Germline V gene data show CDR1 as SGHRS and CDR2 as YFSETQ. After removal of 3 bases from V and 1 base from J, the junction contained 5 bases not matched to a gene. The CDR3 protein is CASSWASGRTDTQYF. In nucleotides, the CDR3 is TGCGCCAGCAGCTGGGCTAGCGGTCGCACAGATACGCAGTATTTT.

The CDR3 DNA sequence: TGTGCCAGCAGATCCGGGAGTCAAGCGATCTTGTATAAGTACTTC. Translated: CASRSGSQAILYKYF. The chain employs TRBV6-5 and TRBJ2-7, with TRBD2 as a possible D gene (6 bases). From germline, CDR1 is MNHEY and CDR2 SVGAGI. The CDR3 sequence is 15 residues long. The V end lost 6 bases, the J end lost 11 bases, and 26 bases lay between the germline ends.

The V and J genes are TRBV5-6 and TRBJ2-5; TRBD1 agrees at 7 bases. Trimming cost V 5 bases and J 7 bases; bases outside gene matches: 14. Germline CDR1 and CDR2: SGHDT and YYEEEE. The CDR3 loop spans 15 amino acids. CDR3 loop: CASRETGSLSGTQYF. As DNA, the CDR3 is TGTGCCAGCAGGGAGACAGGGTCTCTTTCAGGGACCCAGTACTTC.

J is TRBJ1-1 and V is TRBV9, with a possible D match to TRBD1 (5 bases). Germline lookup yields CDR1 SGDLS and CDR2 YYNGEE. The CDR3 consists of 13 residues. Trimming pared 2 bases from V and 6 bases from J, leaving 11 bases between. The DNA of the CDR3 is TGTGCCAGCAGCGTTCCCTCGACAGCTGAAGCTTTCTTT. This encodes CASSVPSTAEAFF. The full variable domain, with the rest looked up from reference TRBV9 and TRBJ1-1, is DSGVTQTPKHLITATGQRVTLRCSPRSGDLSVYWYQQSLDQGLQFLIQYYNGEERAKGNILERFSAQQFPDLHSELNLSSLELGDSALYFCASSVPSTAEAFFGQGTRLTVV.

This chain connects TRBV6-6 to TRBJ1-1; TRBD1 matches 8 bases. The CDR3 has 16 residues. With 7 bases clipped from V and 0 bases from J, the junction kept 10 bases outside the gene matches. Germline V CDR1 and CDR2: MNHNY, SVGAGI (reference sequence). This chain's CDR3 is CASTSTGQGMNTEAFF. In DNA, the CDR3 is TGTGCCAGCACCTCTACCGGACAGGGCATGAACACTGAAGCTTTCTTT.

The CDR3 reads CASSSAGWSTNEKLFF. CDR3 nucleotide sequence: TGTGCCAGCAGTTCGGCAGGGTGGTCAACTAATGAAAAACTGTTTTTT. The chain employs TRBV28 and TRBJ1-4; D is perhaps TRBD1 (5 bases). The CDR3 runs 16 residues. The germline CDR1 and CDR2 sequences are MDHEN and SYDVKM. Trimming removed 4 bases at V and 0 bases at J, with 12 bases between.

V usage is TRBV6-6 and J usage is TRBJ1-6, with 7 bases identical to TRBD1. The germline V gene has CDR1 MNHNY and CDR2 SVGAGI (reference sequence). The V segment lost 5 bases and the J segment 9 bases; nucleotides outside the gene matches: 19. This CDR3 region has 18 residues. CDR3 residues: CASSPSLETGSAGSPLHF. The CDR3 nucleotides read TGTGCCAGCAGTCCCTCGTTAGAGACAGGGTCAGCGGGTTCACCCCTCCACTTT.

A single count supports this clone. The gene calls are TRBV10-3 and TRBJ2-3; perhaps TRBD1 as D (6 bases). The CDR3 spans 14 residues. Germline CDR1 and CDR2: ENHRY and SYGVKD. Between the trimmed V and J ends, which lost 6 bases and 2 bases, there was a span of 12 bases. The CDR3 DNA follows: TGTGCCATCAGCCCAGGACAGAACACAGATACGCAGTATTTT. Its translation: CAISPGQNTDTQYF.

The chain combines TRBV3-1 (or the pseudogene TRBV3-2) with TRBJ2-1; D gene unclear. Germline V gene lookup returns CDR1 LGHDT and CDR2 YNNKEL (reference sequence). V dropped 0 bases and J dropped 4 bases, with 7 bases sitting between them. The CDR3 spans 14 residues. In DNA, the CDR3 is TGTGCCAGCAGCCAAGATACTGAATACAATGAGCAGTTCTTC. It yields the protein CASSQDTEYNEQFF.

The rearrangement links TRBV28 to TRBJ2-5, with TRBD2 matching over 16 bases. The V gene end was trimmed by 4 bases and the J gene end by 7 bases; junction bases not matched to a gene: 6. Germline-derived CDR1 and CDR2 are MDHEN and SYDVKM. The CDR3 runs to 16 residues. The CDR3 loop reads CASSSGTSGRDGTQYF. CDR3 sequence (DNA): TGTGCCAGCAGTTCAGGGACTAGCGGGAGGGACGGGACCCAGTACTTC.

The chain has TRBV4-1 and TRBJ2-7; 9 nucleotides line up with TRBD1. The germline CDR1 and CDR2 sequences are MGHRA and YSYEKL. J was trimmed by 11 bases and V by 3 bases; bases with no gene match: 11. CDR3 size: 14 residues. CDR3 sequence: CASSHGGTGMVKYF. For the CDR3, the DNA is TGCGCCAGCAGCCATGGGGGGACAGGGATGGTGAAGTACTTC.

The CDR3 sequence: CASSVTDRLRGQPQHF. The CDR3 DNA is TGCGCCAGCAGCGTAACCGACAGATTGCGCGGTCAGCCCCAGCATTTT. The chain employs TRBV4-1 and TRBJ1-5; TRBD1 might be the D (5 bases). This CDR3 is 16 amino acids long. CDR1 is MGHRA, CDR2 YSYEKL, per germline. Trimming stripped 5 bases from V and 6 bases from J, with 20 bases between.

This clone was picked up a small number of times. J is TRBJ2-2 and V is TRBV12-3 or TRBV12-4; TRBD2 might be the D (5 bases). This CDR3 contains 13 residues. Trimming removed 1 base from V and 9 bases from J, with 9 bases in between. The CDR3 DNA follows: TGTGCCAGCAGTTTAGGAGGGAATCGGGAGCTGTTTTTT. Protein sequence: CASSLGGNRELFF.

The V call is TRBV28, the J call TRBJ1-4; no definite D call. CDR1 and CDR2 from the germline V gene are MDHEN and SYDVKM. The V end was cut by 4 bases, the J end by 8 bases, with 11 bases between. This CDR3 is 13 amino acids long. The CDR3 DNA sequence: TGTGCCAGCAGTTCGGTGGGGAGGGAAAAACTGTTTTTT. It specifies CASSSVGREKLFF. The whole variable domain, filled in from reference TRBV28 and TRBJ1-4, reads DVKVTQSSRYLVKRTGEKVFLECVQDMDHENMFWYRQDPGLGLRLIYFSYDVKMKEKGDIPEGYSVSREKKERFSLILESASTNQTSMYLCASSSVGREKLFFGSGTQLSVL.

The sample holds a few counts of this clone. V gene TRBV7-9 combines with J gene TRBJ1-2; tentative D call: TRBD1 (5 bases). The germline V gene encodes CDR1 SEHNR and CDR2 FQNEAQ (reference sequence). The CDR3 is 13 residues long. V lost 3 bases and J 4 bases, leaving 9 bases between the germline ends. In DNA, the CDR3 is TGTGCCAGCAGCTTTGGAGGGACCTATGGCTACACCTTC. Translated: CASSFGGTYGYTF.

This clone was observed a few times. The CDR3 sequence is CASRTSGRAPGTQYF. The CDR3 region has the DNA TGTGCCAGCAGGACAAGCGGGAGGGCCCCCGGGACCCAGTACTTC. The chain uses TRBV6-5 and TRBJ2-5, with 10 bases aligning to TRBD2. CDR3 length equals 15 residues. Per the germline V gene, CDR1 is MNHEY and CDR2 is SVGAGI. Germline trimming cut 6 bases from V and 7 bases from J; bases unmatched to any gene: 11.

The sample holds one count of this clone. The chain links TRBV7-8 to TRBJ2-3; 12 bases align to TRBD2. The V gene end was trimmed by 6 bases and the J gene end by 6 bases; junction bases not matched to a gene: 4. Germline V CDR1 and CDR2: SGHVS, FQNEAQ. This CDR3 spans 14 amino acids. The CDR3: CASRKTSGSDTQYF. CDR3 nucleotide sequence: TGTGCCAGCAGGAAGACTAGCGGGAGTGATACGCAGTATTTT.

On this clone: The germline gene is not matched at one end of the junction; a read error may be the cause. The chain combines TRBV5-8 with TRBJ2-7; possibly TRBD1 for D (6 bases). Germline V CDR1 and CDR2: SGHTS, YDEGEE. The length of the CDR3 is 13 residues. This CDR3 reads CASRKRDTQDLDF. In DNA, the CDR3 is TGTGCCAGCAGAAAAAGGGACACCCAAGACTTAGACTTC.

J is TRBJ2-5 and V is TRBV2; the D gene is possibly TRBD1 (6 bases). There are 12 residues in the CDR3. The germline V gene encodes CDR1 SNHLY and CDR2 FYNNEI. Trimming took 7 bases from V and 7 from J, leaving 13 bases between them. The CDR3 bases are TGTGCCAGCAACGAGGACAGACCGACCCAGTACTTC. As protein: CASNEDRPTQYF. Complete variable domain (other parts from reference TRBV2 and TRBJ2-5): EPEVTQTPSHQVTQMGQEVILRCVPISNHLYFYWYRQILGQKVEFLVSFYNNEISEKSEIFDDQFSVERPDGSNFTLKIRSTKLEDSAMYFCASNEDRPTQYFGPGTRLLVL.

The chain employs TRBV19 and TRBJ1-5, with D possibly matching TRBD1 (6 bases). The CDR3 is 15 amino acids. V gave up 9 bases and J gave up 2 bases, with 17 bases separating them. Germline V lookup: CDR1 LNHDA, CDR2 SQIVND (reference sequence). In DNA form, the CDR3 reads TGTGCCAGCAGGGGAAGGGAATGGGGCAATCAGCCCCAGCATTTT. It specifies CASRGREWGNQPQHF.

The genes are TRBV5-1 and TRBJ2-3; 9 nucleotides match TRBD2. The CDR3 loop spans 17 amino acids. Losses at the gene ends were 4 bases for V and 2 bases for J; bases not matched to a gene: 11. In germline, CDR1 is SGHRS, CDR2 YFSETQ. This chain's CDR3 is CASSATGRGGPTDTQYF. The CDR3 region has the DNA TGCGCCAGCAGCGCCACCGGGCGGGGGGGCCCCACAGATACGCAGTATTTT.

The chain links TRBV19 to TRBJ2-3; 9 bases are shared with TRBD2. CDR3 size: 13 residues. In germline, CDR1 is LNHDA, CDR2 SQIVND (reference sequence). Trimming cost V 10 bases and J 1 base; bases outside gene matches: 3. The CDR3 spells CATLAGGTDTQYF. The CDR3 region has the DNA TGTGCCACCTTAGCGGGGGGCACAGATACGCAGTATTTT. Combining the CDR3 with reference TRBV19 and TRBJ2-3 gives the whole variable domain DGGITQSPKYLFRKEGQNVTLSCEQNLNHDAMYWYRQDPGQGLRLIYYSQIVNDFQKGDIAEGYSVSREKKESFPLTVTSAQKNPTAFYLCATLAGGTDTQYFGPGTRLTVL.

The chain carries TRBV29-1 and TRBJ2-5; the match to TRBD2 covers 7 bases. The CDR3 runs 13 residues. The germline V gene encodes CDR1 SQVTM and CDR2 ANQGSEA. The V and J ends lost 4 bases and 4 bases, in that order; junction bases with no gene match: 6. CDR3 loop: CSVGLAVRETQYF. CDR3 nucleotides: TGCAGCGTTGGGCTAGCGGTGAGAGAGACCCAGTACTTC.